This T cell receptor beta chain was identified during a study of blood T cell repertoires in COVID-19. Across the study: Material from acute and convalescent COVID-19 was sourced from the United States, Italy and Spain. Nucleic acid was either cDNA or gDNA, and it came from T cells, B-cell-depleted T cells, or PBMCs.

Per the original methods: Scientists estimated how many nucleated cells there were by amplifying reference gene primers. Generated by immunoSEQ multiplex PCR, the TCRdb table keeps only in-frame clones and is missing some. V, J and clone size were drawn from that table, and D and trimming were deduced from the DNA. Of roughly 89,000 clones listed, about four fifths were seen once; the top ten hold 15% to 19%. V was pared by 3 bases and J by 1 base, with 13 bases between. The germline V gene has CDR1 KGHSH and CDR2 LQKENI. This CDR3 comprises 16 residues. The receptor was isolated from an elderly woman with acute or convalescent COVID-19. This rearrangement joins TRBV18 to TRBJ1-3, with a weak D call TRBD1 (5 bases). Sequenced material: peripheral blood. CDR3 sequence reads: CASSPTQAPSGNTIYF. The CDR3 DNA sequence: TGTGCCAGCTCACCTACACAGGCCCCTTCTGGAAACACCATATATTTT.